This TCR beta chain comes out of a study of CD8 T cells in ankylosing spondylitis. Germline CDR1 SGHTA, CDR2 FQGNSA. Trimming removed 1 base from V and 12 bases from J, with 25 bases in between. The CDR3 loop spans 17 amino acids. Library preparation for TCR beta used quantitative 5'-RACE with molecular barcodes. TCRdb called the 5' RACE reads again in MiXCR, with one record for every CDR3 protein. The table has around 120,000 distinct CDR3 sequences, around 24% seen once; the top ten hold about 12%. This TCR was recovered from a male donor with ankylosing spondylitis. The specimen sequenced was synovial fluid, either unsorted or a sorted T cell fraction (not recorded which). V gene TRBV7-2 combines with J gene TRBJ2-1; TRBD1 is a possible D gene (6 bases). The CDR3 bases are TGTGCCAGCAGCTTAGGCTCGGCGAGGGGGTTGGTTCTACGGCAGTTCTTC. This codes for CASSLGSARGLVLRQFF.